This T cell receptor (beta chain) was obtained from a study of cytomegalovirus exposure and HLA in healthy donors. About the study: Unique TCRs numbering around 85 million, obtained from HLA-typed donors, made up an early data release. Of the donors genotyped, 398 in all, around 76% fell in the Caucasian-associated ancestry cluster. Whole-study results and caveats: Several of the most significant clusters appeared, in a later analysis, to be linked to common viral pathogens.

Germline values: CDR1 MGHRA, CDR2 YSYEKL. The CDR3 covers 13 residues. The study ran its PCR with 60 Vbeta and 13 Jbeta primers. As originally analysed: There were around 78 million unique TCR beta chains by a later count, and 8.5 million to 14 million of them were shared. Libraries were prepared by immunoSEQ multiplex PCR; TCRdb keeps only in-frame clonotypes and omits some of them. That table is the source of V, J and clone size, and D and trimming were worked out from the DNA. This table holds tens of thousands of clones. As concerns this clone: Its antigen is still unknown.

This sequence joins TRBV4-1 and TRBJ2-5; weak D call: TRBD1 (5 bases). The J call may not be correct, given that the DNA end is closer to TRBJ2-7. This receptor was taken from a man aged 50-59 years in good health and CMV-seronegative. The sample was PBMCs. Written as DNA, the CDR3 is TGCGCCAGCAGCCAAGAAGGGGCCTACGAGCAGTACTTC. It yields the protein CASSQEGAYEQYF.